This T cell receptor (beta chain) was documented in a study of T cells in Graves' hyperthyroidism and ophthalmopathy. The overall study: Before any treatment, at initial diagnosis, peripheral blood was collected. The study, taken as a whole, reports: In blood, most of the thyroid clonotypes expanded above 0.001 were also present.

Used for diagnoses were clinical symptoms, serum thyroxine and TRAb, thyroid ultrasound and orbital computed tomography. The J segment lost 2 bases and the V segment lost 0 bases, leaving 6 bases of the junction unmatched. Germline V gene sequence: CDR1 MNHNS, CDR2 SASEGT. The CDR3 has 16 amino acids. The sample holds many counts of this clonotype. Its antigen remains unknown. TCR beta CDR3 regions were amplified from RNA transcripts. Researchers ran a first-round RT-PCR on the TCR CDR3 using the HTBI primer set. From the multiplex PCR reads, TCRdb called clonotypes with MiXCR, one entry per CDR3 protein. Among under 400,000 distinct CDR3 sequences, around 18% were seen once, and the ten largest hold roughly a sixth.

V usage is TRBV6-1 and J usage is TRBJ2-7; 8 bases fit TRBD2. The sequence was obtained from a woman aged 40 to 49 with Graves' ophthalmopathy. The sequencing input was blood. DNA for the CDR3: TGTGCCAGCAGTGAAGCCTGGCGGGAGGAACCCTACGAGCAGTACTTC. Translation gives CASSEAWREEPYEQYF.